The entry below describes one T cell receptor (beta chain). The data stem from a study of OX40 agonist ivuxolimab in advanced cancers. This table comes from immunoSEQ multiplex PCR, and its TCRdb copy is limited to in-frame clones, with some not included. The data hold over 55,000 clones, with about 86% observed a single time. The receptor was isolated from an adult with an advanced solid tumor such as melanoma, head and neck, liver or kidney cancer. The starting material was CD4+ or CD8+ T cells sorted from blood, obtained in a trial of the OX40 agonist ivuxolimab.

The CDR3 nucleotides are TGTGCCAGCAGCTCCACAGGGTACTCCTATGGCTACACCTTC. Protein product: CASSSTGYSYGYTF. The chain has TRBV11-3 and TRBJ1-2; tentative D call: TRBD1 (6 bases). CDR3 length: 14 amino acids. The ends were cut back, 4 bases at V and 4 bases at J, with 13 bases in the middle. Germline V CDR1 and CDR2: SGHNT, YENEEA.